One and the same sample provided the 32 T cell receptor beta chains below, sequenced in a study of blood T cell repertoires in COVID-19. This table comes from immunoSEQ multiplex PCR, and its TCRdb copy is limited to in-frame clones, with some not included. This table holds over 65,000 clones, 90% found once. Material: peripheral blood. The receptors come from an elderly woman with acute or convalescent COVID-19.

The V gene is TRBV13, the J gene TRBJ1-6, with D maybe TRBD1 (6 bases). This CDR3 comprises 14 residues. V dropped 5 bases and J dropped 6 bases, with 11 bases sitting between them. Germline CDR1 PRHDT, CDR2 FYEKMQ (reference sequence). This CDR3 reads CASSHGRGNSPLHF. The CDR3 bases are TGTGCCAGCAGCCACGGCAGGGGTAATTCACCCCTCCACTTT.

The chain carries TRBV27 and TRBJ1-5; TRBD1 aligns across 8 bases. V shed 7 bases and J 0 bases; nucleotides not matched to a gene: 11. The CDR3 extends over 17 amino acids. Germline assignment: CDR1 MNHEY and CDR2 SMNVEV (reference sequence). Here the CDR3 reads CASTSTGGGYSNQPQHF. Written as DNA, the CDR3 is TGTGCCAGCACAAGTACAGGGGGAGGATATAGCAATCAGCCCCAGCATTTT.

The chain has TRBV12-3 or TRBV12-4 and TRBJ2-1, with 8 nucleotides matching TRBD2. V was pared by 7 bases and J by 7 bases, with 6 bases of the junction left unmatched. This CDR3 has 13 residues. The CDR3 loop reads CASTNTGGNEQFF. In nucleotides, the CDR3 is TGTGCCAGCACCAATACGGGGGGGAATGAGCAGTTCTTC.

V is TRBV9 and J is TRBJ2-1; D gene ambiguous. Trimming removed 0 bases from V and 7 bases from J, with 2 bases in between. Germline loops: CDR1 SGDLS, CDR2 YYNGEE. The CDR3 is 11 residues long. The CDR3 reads CASSVANEQFF. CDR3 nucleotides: TGTGCCAGCAGCGTAGCGAATGAGCAGTTCTTC.

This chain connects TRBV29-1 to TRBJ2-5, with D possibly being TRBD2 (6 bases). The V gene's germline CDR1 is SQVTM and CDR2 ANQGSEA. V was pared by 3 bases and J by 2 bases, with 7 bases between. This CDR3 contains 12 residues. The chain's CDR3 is CSVEGRQETQYF. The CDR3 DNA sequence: TGCAGCGTTGAGGGGAGGCAAGAGACCCAGTACTTC.

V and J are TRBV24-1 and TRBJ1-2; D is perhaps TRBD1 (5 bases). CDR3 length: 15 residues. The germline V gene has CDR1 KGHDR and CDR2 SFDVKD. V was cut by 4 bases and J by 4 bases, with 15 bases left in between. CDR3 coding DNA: TGTGCCACCAGTGACGGGGGGGTTCATTCCTATGGCTACACCTTC. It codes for CATSDGGVHSYGYTF.

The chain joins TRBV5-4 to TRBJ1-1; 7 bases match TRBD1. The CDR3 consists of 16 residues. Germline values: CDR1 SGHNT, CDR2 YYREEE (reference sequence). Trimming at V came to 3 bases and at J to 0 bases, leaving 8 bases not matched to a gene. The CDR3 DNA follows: TGTGCCAGCAGCTACGAGACAGGGCAGATGAACACTGAAGCTTTCTTT. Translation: CASSYETGQMNTEAFF.

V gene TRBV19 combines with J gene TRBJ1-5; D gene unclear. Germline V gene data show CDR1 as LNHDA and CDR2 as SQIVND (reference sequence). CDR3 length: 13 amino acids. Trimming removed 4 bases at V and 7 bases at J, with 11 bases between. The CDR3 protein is CASSTSRRQPQHF. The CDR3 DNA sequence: TGTGCCAGTAGTACCTCTAGGAGGCAGCCCCAGCATTTT.

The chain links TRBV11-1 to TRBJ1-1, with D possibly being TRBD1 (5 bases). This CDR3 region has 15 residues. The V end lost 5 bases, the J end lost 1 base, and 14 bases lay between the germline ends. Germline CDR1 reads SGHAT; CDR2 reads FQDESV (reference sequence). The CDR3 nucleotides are TGTGCCAGCAGCCCCGGGGGGGGTACGAACACTGAAGCTTTCTTT. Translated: CASSPGGGTNTEAFF. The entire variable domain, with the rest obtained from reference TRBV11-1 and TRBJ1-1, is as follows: EAEVAQSPRYKITEKSQAVAFWCDPISGHATLYWYRQILGQGPELLVQFQDESVVDDSQLPKDRFSAERLKGVDSTLKIQPAELGDSAMYLCASSPGGGTNTEAFFGQGTRLTVV.

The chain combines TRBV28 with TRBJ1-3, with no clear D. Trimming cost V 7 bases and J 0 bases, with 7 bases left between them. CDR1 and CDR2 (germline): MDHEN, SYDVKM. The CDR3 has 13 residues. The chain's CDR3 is CASIDPSGNTIYF. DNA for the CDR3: TGTGCCAGCATAGATCCCTCTGGAAACACCATATATTTT.

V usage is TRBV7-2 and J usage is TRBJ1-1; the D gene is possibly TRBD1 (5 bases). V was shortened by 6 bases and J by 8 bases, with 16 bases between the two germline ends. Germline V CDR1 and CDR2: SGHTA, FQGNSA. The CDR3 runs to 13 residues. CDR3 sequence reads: CASRLWGAEEAFF. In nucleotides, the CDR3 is TGTGCCAGCAGATTATGGGGCGCGGAAGAAGCTTTCTTT.

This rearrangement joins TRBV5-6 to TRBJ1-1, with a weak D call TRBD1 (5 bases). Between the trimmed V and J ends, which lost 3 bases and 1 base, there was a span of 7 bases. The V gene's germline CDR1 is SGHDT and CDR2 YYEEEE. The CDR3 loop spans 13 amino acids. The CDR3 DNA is TGTGCCAGCAGCTACACAGGGAACACTGAAGCTTTCTTT. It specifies CASSYTGNTEAFF.

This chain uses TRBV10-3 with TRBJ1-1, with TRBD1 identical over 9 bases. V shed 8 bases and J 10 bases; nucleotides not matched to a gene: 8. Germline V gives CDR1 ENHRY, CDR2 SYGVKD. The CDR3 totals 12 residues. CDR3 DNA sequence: TGTGCCATCGGCCGGGACAGGGACACAGCTTTCTTT. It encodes CAIGRDRDTAFF.

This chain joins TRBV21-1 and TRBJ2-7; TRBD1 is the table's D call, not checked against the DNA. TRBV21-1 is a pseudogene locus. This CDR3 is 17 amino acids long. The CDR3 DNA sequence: TGTGCCAGCAGCAAAGAAGAGGACAGGGGGTGGGCGTGCGAGCAGTACTTC. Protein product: CASSKEEDRGWACEQYF.

Written as DNA, the CDR3 is TGTGCCACCAGCAGAGAACCAGGTGGGAATCAGCCCCAGCATTTT. Its protein is CATSREPGGNQPQHF. The V call is TRBV15, the J call TRBJ1-5; D not resolved. The CDR3 contains 15 residues. Trimming removed 0 bases from V and 4 bases from J, with 10 bases in between. Germline V gene data show CDR1 as LNHNV and CDR2 as YYDKDF (reference sequence).

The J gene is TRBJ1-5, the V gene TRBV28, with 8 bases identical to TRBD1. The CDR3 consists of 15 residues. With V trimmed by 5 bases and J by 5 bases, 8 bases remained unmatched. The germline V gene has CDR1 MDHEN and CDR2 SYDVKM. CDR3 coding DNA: TGTGCCAGCAGTCCCCAGGGGACAGGAGATCAGCCCCAGCATTTT. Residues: CASSPQGTGDQPQHF.

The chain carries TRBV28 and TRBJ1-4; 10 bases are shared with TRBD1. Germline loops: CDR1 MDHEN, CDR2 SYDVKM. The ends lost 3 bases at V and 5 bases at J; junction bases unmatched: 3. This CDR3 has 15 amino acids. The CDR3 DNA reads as TGTGCCAGCAGTTTCCCGACAGGGGGCAATGAAAAACTGTTTTTT. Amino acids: CASSFPTGGNEKLFF.

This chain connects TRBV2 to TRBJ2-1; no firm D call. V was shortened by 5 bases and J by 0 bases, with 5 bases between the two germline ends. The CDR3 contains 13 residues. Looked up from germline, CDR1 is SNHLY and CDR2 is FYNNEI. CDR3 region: CASSLDSYNEQFF. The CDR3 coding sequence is TGTGCCAGCAGTTTAGACTCCTACAATGAGCAGTTCTTC.

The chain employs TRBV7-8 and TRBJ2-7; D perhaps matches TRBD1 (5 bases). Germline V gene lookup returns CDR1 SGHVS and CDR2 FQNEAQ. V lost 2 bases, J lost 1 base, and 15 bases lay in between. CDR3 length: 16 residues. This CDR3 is CASSLRYLTDSYEQYF. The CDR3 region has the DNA TGTGCCAGCAGCTTACGTTACTTGACAGATTCCTACGAGCAGTACTTC.

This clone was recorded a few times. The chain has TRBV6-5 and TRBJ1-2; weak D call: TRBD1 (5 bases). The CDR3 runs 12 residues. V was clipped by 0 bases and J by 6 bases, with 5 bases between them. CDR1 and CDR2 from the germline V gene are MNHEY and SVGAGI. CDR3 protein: CASSYSGDGYTF. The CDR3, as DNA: TGTGCCAGCAGTTACTCAGGGGATGGCTACACCTTC.

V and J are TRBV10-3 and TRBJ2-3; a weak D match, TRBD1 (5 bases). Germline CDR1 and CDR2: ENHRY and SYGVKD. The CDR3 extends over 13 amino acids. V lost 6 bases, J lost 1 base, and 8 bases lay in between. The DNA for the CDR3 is TGTGCCATCAGCTTAGGGGGCACAGATACGCAGTATTTT. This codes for CAISLGGTDTQYF.

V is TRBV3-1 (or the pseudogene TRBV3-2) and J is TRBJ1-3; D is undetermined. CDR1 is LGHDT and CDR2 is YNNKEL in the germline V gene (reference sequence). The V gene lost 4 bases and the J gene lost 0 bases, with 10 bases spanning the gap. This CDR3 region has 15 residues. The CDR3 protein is CASSPNTVSGNTIYF. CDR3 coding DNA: TGTGCCAGCAGCCCTAACACAGTCTCTGGAAACACCATATATTTT.

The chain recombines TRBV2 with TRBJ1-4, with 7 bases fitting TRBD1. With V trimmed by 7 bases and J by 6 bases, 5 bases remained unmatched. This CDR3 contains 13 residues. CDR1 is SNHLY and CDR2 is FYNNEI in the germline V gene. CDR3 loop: CASKGTADEKLFF. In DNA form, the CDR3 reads TGTGCCAGCAAAGGGACAGCCGATGAAAAACTGTTTTTT.

This chain's CDR3 is CASSQEPGRKTQYF. The CDR3 DNA follows: TGTGCCAGCAGCCAAGAACCGGGGAGAAAGACCCAGTACTTC. The chain has TRBV3-1 (or the pseudogene TRBV3-2) and TRBJ2-5, with D possibly matching TRBD2 (5 bases). The V gene lost 0 bases and the J gene lost 6 bases, with 11 bases spanning the gap. The CDR3 sequence is 14 residues long. Germline values: CDR1 LGHDT, CDR2 YNNKEL (reference sequence).

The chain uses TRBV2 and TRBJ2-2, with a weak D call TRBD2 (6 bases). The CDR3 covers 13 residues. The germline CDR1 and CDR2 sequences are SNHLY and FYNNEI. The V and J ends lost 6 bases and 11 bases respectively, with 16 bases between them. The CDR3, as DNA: TGTGCCAGCAGGTCCGGGGGAGGTAACGAGCTGTTTTTT. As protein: CASRSGGGNELFF.

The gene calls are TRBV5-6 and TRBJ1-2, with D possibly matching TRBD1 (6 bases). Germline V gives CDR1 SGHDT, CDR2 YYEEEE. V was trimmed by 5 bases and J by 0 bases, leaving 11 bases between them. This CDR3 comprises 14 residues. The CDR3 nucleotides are TGTGCCAGCAGACCACAGGGAGCTAACTATGGCTACACCTTC. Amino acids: CASRPQGANYGYTF.

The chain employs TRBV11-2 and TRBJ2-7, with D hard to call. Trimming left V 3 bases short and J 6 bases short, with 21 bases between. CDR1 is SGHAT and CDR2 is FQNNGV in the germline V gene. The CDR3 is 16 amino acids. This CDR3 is CASSFAAGSYMGEQYF. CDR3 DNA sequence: TGTGCCAGCAGCTTCGCCGCCGGGTCTTACATGGGCGAGCAGTACTTC. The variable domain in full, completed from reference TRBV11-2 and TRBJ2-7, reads EAGVAQSPRYKIIEKRQSVAFWCNPISGHATLYWYQQILGQGPKLLIQFQNNGVVDDSQLPKDRFSAERLKGVDSTLKIQPAKLEDSAVYLCASSFAAGSYMGEQYFGPGTRLTVT.

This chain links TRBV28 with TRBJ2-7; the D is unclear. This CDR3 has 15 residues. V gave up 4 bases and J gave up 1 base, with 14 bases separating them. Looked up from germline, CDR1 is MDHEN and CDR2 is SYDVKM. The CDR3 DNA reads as TGTGCCAGCAGTTCCATAGATACAGCATCCTACGAGCAGTACTTC. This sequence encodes CASSSIDTASYEQYF.

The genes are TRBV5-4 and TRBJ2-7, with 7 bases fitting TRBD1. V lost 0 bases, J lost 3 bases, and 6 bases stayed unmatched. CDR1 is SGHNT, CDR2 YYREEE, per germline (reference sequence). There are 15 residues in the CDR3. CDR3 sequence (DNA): TGTGCCAGCAGCTTGGGACAGGGTTGGGACTACGAGCAGTACTTC. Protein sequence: CASSLGQGWDYEQYF.

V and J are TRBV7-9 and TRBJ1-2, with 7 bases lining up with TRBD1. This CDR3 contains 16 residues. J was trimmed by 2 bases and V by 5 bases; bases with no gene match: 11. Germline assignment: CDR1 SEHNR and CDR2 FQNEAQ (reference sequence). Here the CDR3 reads CASSPPGVQGNYGYTF. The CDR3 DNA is TGTGCCAGCAGCCCTCCCGGGGTACAGGGGAACTATGGCTACACCTTC.

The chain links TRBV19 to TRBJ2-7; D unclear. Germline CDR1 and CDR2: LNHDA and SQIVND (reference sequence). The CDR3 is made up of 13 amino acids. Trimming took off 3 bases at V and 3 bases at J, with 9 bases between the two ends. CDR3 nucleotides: TGTGCCAGTAGTATCCGTCGCGGCTACGAGCAGTACTTC. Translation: CASSIRRGYEQYF.

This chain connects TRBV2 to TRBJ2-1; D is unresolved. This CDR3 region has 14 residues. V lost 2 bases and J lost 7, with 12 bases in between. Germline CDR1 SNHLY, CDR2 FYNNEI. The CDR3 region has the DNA TGTGCCAGCAGTGAATCCGGGTCTGGGAATGAGCAGTTCTTC. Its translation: CASSESGSGNEQFF.